Detailed here is one T cell receptor beta chain. The count of this clone is one. This clone's antigen is unknown. Per-base quality was not reported, and no clone a single base away is much larger than it. The sample originates from a study of cytotoxic CD8 clonotypes in ibrutinib-treated CLL (dated by TCRdb to about 2021). Study-wide context: The cohort included about 15 treatment-naive and approximately twelve relapsed/refractory patients; about 17 were IGHV unmutated. Responses were partial in some 24 patients and complete in 2; after median about 70 months follow-up, around 15 stayed in remission and roughly twelve progressed. The response samples were drawn at a median of approximately 11 months into treatment, with a range of about 6 to 40 months. Samples averaged 255,043 productive templates and some 91,000 productive rearrangements. Of the roughly 79 people in the trial, 25 to 30 had longitudinal samples available. Cryopreserved peripheral blood mononuclear cells were obtained prior to treatment, at the time of response, and at either disease progression or sustained remission. Patients were still on ibrutinib when every remission and progressive disease sample was collected.

General conclusions and limits of the study: Baseline clonality was found to be higher than that of age-matched healthy donors and was strongly correlated with circulating CD8+ T-cell counts. At ibrutinib response clonality went up, during sustained remission it held steady, and at progression it dropped back toward baseline. Public clonotypes were rare and either contracted or stayed stable during treatment, and the rise in clonality at ibrutinib response reflected the expansion of private clonotypes. Sampling times were not matched between sustained-remission and progressing patients, and lymph node repertoires were not studied.

V is trimmed back by 5 bases and J by 7 bases, and the junction contains 8 bases that no gene match accounts for. The germline V gene supplies CDR1 MNHNS and CDR2 SASEGT. CDR3 length: 15 amino acids, cysteine to phenylalanine. Solely the CDR3 DNA is kept, with 45 bases framed from the first base. Each clonotype received, on average, 10x coverage in deep resolution sequencing performed on a MiSeq, where the target depth lay between 1 in 1 million and 1 in 200,000 T cells. The immunoSEQ hsTCRB Kit was used to generate the TCR beta libraries. Concerning the study's data processing: The data were analyzed with ImmunoSEQ Analyzer and ImmunoSEQ Data Assistant, and V, D and J gene assignments followed IMGT definitions. Clonality was computed as one minus normalized Shannon entropy of productive rearrangement frequencies, ranging from 0 to 1. Only overrepresented clonotypes making up at least 0.05% of each patient's repertoire were included in the public clonotype analysis. Some 13 age-matched healthy donor repertoires from immuneACCESS were used as controls for clonality. Sourced from immuneACCESS, this table was stored by TCRdb with only in-frame sequences that have V and J called. A share of the clones is absent; for the studies checked, an unresolved V gene accounts for under half, and the remainder has no known explanation. Clone size and V and J calls were adopted from that table, with D and trimming inferred from the DNA. Across this sample there are about 200,000 clones, with around three quarters seen only once. The ten largest clones capture about an eighth of the sample.

Taken with the paper, the label for time point translates to: roughly 2 years on ibrutinib. Roughly 1.8 micrograms of genomic DNA were extracted from cryopreserved PBMCs for TCR beta library preparation. High-throughput TCR beta sequencing was performed on longitudinal blood samples from CLL patients receiving ibrutinib monotherapy. The patients took part in an open-label, single-center phase 2 trial of ibrutinib monotherapy. The sample was PBMCs, taken after 24 months of ibrutinib treatment. The sequence derives from a human donor with chronic lymphocytic leukemia. The chain couples TRBV6-1 to TRBJ2-1, with 10 middle bases fitting TRBD2. The CDR3 corresponds to CASSLGLARSNEQFF. The DNA sequence is TGTGCCAGCAGTTTGGGACTAGCGAGATCAAATGAGCAGTTCTTC.